Listed below are T cell receptor beta chains from one sample, sequenced in a study of T cells after posttransplantation cyclophosphamide. Profiling relied on immunoSEQ multiplex PCR, and the TCRdb table lists in-frame clones only, not all of them. This table has 8,500 to 9,500 clones, approximately 98% appearing once. The sequencing sample was made of naive CD8+ T cells sorted from PBMCs. These receptors were obtained from a man aged 45-65 years in good health, CMV-negative, and a related stem cell transplant donor. CDR3s include the opening cysteine and the closing phenylalanine or tryptophan. The D gene is left open where the match is weak. The size of a clone is reported for some rows only, either as once, few or many, or as a class for expanded clones.

V	size	length	D	J	DNA	CDR3
TRBV18	.	15	TRBD1	TRBJ1-1	TGTGCCAGCTCACCGGGGCAGGGGGCAGAGACTGAAGCTTTCTTT	CASSPGQGAETEAFF
TRBV7-8	.	17	TRBD1	TRBJ2-7	TGTGCCAGCAGCCCACCTGGGGGTGGGACAGGGGCCTACGAGCAGTACTTC	CASSPPGGGTGAYEQYF
TRBV6-5	.	14	.	TRBJ1-1	TGTGCCAGCAGTTACGGGGAGGGGGGTTTGGGGGCTTTCTTT	CASSYGEGGLGAFF
TRBV18	.	16	.	TRBJ2-1	TGTGCCAGCTCACCACCTAGCGACTACTCCTACAATGAGCAGTTCTTC	CASSPPSDYSYNEQFF
TRBV15	.	15	TRBD1	TRBJ1-4	TGTGCCACCAGCAGTTACCGGGACAGGGGCGAAAAACTGTTTTTT	CATSSYRDRGEKLFF
TRBV11-2	.	17	TRBD2	TRBJ2-1	TGTGCCAGCAGCTTAGTGTGGGGGGGAGAGGGATACAATGAGCAGTTCTTC	CASSLVWGGEGYNEQFF
TRBV5-5	.	13	.	TRBJ1-2	TGTGCCAGCAGCTTGGCCGAGGAAGATGGCTACACCTTC	CASSLAEEDGYTF
TRBV4-1	once	14	.	TRBJ1-2	TGCGCCAGCAGCCAAGATCCGGGGGACTATGGCTACACCTTC	CASSQDPGDYGYTF
TRBV2	.	14	.	TRBJ2-2	TGTGCCAGCAGCTCCGGAGGGGAGACCGGGGAGCTGTTTTTT	CASSSGGETGELFF
TRBV6-6	.	15	TRBD1	TRBJ1-3	TGTGCCAGCAGTTACTCGACAGGGGAAGGAAACACCATATATTTT	CASSYSTGEGNTIYF
TRBV12-5	.	13	.	TRBJ2-7	TGTGCTAGTGGCATGGACAGAGAATACGAGCAGTACTTC	CASGMDREYEQYF
TRBV6-5	.	15	.	TRBJ2-1	TGTGCCAGCAGTTACGGGGAGAGCTCCTACAATGAGCAGTTCTTC	CASSYGESSYNEQFF
TRBV27	.	12	TRBD1	TRBJ2-2	TGTGCCAGCAGTCTACCGGGACAGGGGGTGTTTTTT	CASSLPGQGVFF
TRBV7-6	.	15	.	TRBJ2-2	TGTGCCAGCAGCCGAGGGGGTACGGACACCGGGGAGCTGTTTTTT	CASSRGGTDTGELFF
TRBV10-2	.	13	TRBD2	TRBJ2-5	TGCGCCTCGGGACTAGCGGGAGTGGAGACCCAGTACTTC	CASGLAGVETQYF
TRBV5-1	.	15	.	TRBJ1-3	TGCGCCAGCAGCTTGGACATAAGCTCTGGAAACACCATATATTTT	CASSLDISSGNTIYF
TRBV19	.	14	.	TRBJ1-1	TGTGCCAGTAGTATACAGACGGAGGCCACTGAAGCTTTCTTT	CASSIQTEATEAFF
TRBV5-1	.	15	.	TRBJ2-7	TGCGCCAGCAGGTCCGGACAGCAAGGACTTTACGAGCAGTACTTC	CASRSGQQGLYEQYF
TRBV9	.	17	TRBD2	TRBJ2-3	TGTGCCAGCAGCGTAGAGGGAAGCGGGGCTAGCACAGATACGCAGTATTTT	CASSVEGSGASTDTQYF
TRBV27	.	13	TRBD1	TRBJ2-7	TGTGCCAGCAGTTGGGACAGGGGCTACGAGCAGTACTTC	CASSWDRGYEQYF
TRBV7-6	.	17	TRBD2	TRBJ2-3	TGTGCCAGCAGCTTAGCGGCTAGCGGGGGTAGGACAGATACGCAGTATTTT	CASSLAASGGRTDTQYF
TRBV5-4	.	16	.	TRBJ1-3	TGTGCCAGCAGCCGGATGTGGGACAACTCTGGAAACACCATATATTTT	CASSRMWDNSGNTIYF
TRBV10-3	.	17	TRBD1	TRBJ1-6	TGTGCCATCAGTGAGTCGTACAGGGGGCCGACGAATTCACCCCTCCACTTT	CAISESYRGPTNSPLHF